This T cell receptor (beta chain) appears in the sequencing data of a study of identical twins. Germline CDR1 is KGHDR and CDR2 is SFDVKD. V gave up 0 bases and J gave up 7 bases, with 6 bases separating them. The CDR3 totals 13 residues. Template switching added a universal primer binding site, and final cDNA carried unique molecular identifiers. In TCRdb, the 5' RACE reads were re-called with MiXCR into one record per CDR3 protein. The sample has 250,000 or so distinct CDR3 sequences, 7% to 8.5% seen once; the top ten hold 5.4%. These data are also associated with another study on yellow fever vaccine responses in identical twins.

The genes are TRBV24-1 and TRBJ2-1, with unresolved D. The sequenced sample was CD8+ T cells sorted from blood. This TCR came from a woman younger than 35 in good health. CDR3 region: CATSDLIGNEQFF. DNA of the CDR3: TGTGCCACCAGTGATTTGATTGGTAATGAGCAGTTCTTC.